Listed below are T cell receptor beta chains from one sample, sequenced in a study of blood T cell repertoires in COVID-19. The assay was immunoSEQ multiplex PCR, and TCRdb's table has in-frame clones only and misses some. The table includes some 57,000 clones, around 91% detected once. The sample was peripheral blood. These TCRs come from a man aged 60 to 75 with active COVID-19. Each CDR3 is given without its conserved first and last residue.

>TRBV4-3
ASSQEPGLASSYEQY
>TRBV2
ASNRDRTPYNEQF
>TRBV27
ASSSTYEQY
>TRBV3-1/TRBV3-2
ASRPRGGNTGELF
>TRBV6-2/TRBV6-3
ASSYYETRGYEQY
>TRBV9
ASSVAGGNQETQY
>TRBV2
ASSGATDEKLF
>TRBV14
ASSQPGQGTDTQY
>TRBV3-1/TRBV3-2
ASSRQDLYEQY
>TRBV7-2
ASSLAAKETQY
>TRBV7-8
ASSVLLAGKMNEQF
>TRBV3-1/TRBV3-2
ASSHLDREKLF
>TRBV4-1
ASSLGGSSYEQY
>TRBV7-9
ASSWADTEAF
>TRBV11-2
ASSWRTSDYTGELF
>TRBV19
ASTGQGREETQY
>TRBV11-2
ASSYGTGVIGELF
>TRBV2
ASSFRDSRTDTQY
>TRBV28
ASNHDRNYGYT
>TRBV29-1
SVGLAGTFSYEQY
>TRBV7-2
ASGRGNEKLF
>TRBV7-6
ASSSRDRVNTEAF
>TRBV7-6
ASSLLAGDRRPRRTSNEQF
>TRBV30
AWSVGYPRNQPQH
>TRBV2
ASSEALGGTEAF
>TRBV10-2
ASATPNTGELF
>TRBV7-9
ASSQMGALDYGYT
>TRBV6-5
ASRSRNTEAF
>TRBV6-6
ASSGTGLAEKLF
>TRBV28
ASRAGADSSTDTQY
>TRBV5-6
ASSCPGTGTEAF
>TRBV3-1/TRBV3-2
ASSQLNTGELF
>TRBV25-1
ASSESGETQY
>TRBV15
ATSRGQGALGYGYT
>TRBV3-1/TRBV3-2
ASSQVGRKYNEQF
>TRBV5-4
ASGLAGVEETQY
>TRBV5-5
ASSLYPGTGDTGELF
>TRBV27
ASRRELAVGTGELF
>TRBV10-3
AISASGWTDTQY
>TRBV20-1
SASRGGATLDTQY
>TRBV9
ASSPSGVFPGELF
>TRBV13
ASSLEGQGEGPSYEQY
>TRBV19
ASSARGGQGQPQH
>TRBV29-1
SVDWQKSTDTQY
>TRBV7-9
ASSHARGQYEKLF
>TRBV2
ASRTDRDHEQY
>TRBV27
ASTGRGRYEQY
>TRBV19
ASSQGANYGYT